Listed below are T cell receptor beta chains from one sample, sequenced in a study of beta chain features in type 1 diabetes. Method: immunoSEQ multiplex PCR; TCRdb's copy keeps in-frame clones and lacks some. The table records 300,000 or so clones, about 13% of them present only once. Sequences were obtained from naive CD4+ T cells from blood. These receptors originate from a woman between 18 and 30 years old with type 1 diabetes. Each CDR3 is given with its conserved first and last residue. Each record gives: J gene, CDR3 length, D gene, V gene, clone size, CDR3 DNA, CDR3 protein. D genes are given only for firm matches. Only part of the rows carry a size: once, few, many, or a class if the clone is expanded.

>TRBJ2-7|16|TRBD2|TRBV9|-
TGTGCCAGCAGCGTAGGGAGCGGGACCCCCTCCTACGAGCAGTACTTC
CASSVGSGTPSYEQYF
>TRBJ2-3|15|TRBD1|TRBV14|few
TGTGCCAGCAGCCGCGGGACAGGGGTGACAGATACGCAGTATTTT
CASSRGTGVTDTQYF
>TRBJ1-5|14|-|TRBV2|-
TGTGCCAGCGATTTGCCAGGGCAGAGACAGCCCCAGCATTTT
CASDLPGQRQPQHF
>TRBJ2-3|13|TRBD2|TRBV29-1|few
TGCAGCGGGGGTCGGGAGGACACAGATACGCAGTATTTT
CSGGREDTDTQYF
>TRBJ2-3|14|-|TRBV27|-
TGTGCCAGCAGTTTCACTACTAGCACAGATACGCAGTATTTT
CASSFTTSTDTQYF
>TRBJ2-7|15|TRBD2|TRBV7-3|few
TGTGCCAGCAGCTCGAAAGCGGGAGGGCCGTACGAGCAGTACTTC
CASSSKAGGPYEQYF
>TRBJ2-1|19|TRBD2|TRBV5-1|-
TGCGCCAGCAGCAGCGGGCCGGGACTAGCAGCCCGGTCCTACAATGAGCAGTTCTTC
CASSSGPGLAARSYNEQFF
>TRBJ2-7|15|TRBD2|TRBV28|-
TGTGCCAGCAGTTTATCCCCGGGGGGGTCCTACGAGCAGTACTTC
CASSLSPGGSYEQYF
>TRBJ2-5|11|-|TRBV10-2|few
TGCGCCAGCAGCTTTGAAGAGACCCAGTACTTC
CASSFEETQYF
>TRBJ1-2|15|TRBD1|TRBV28|few
TGTGCCAGCAGTCCCGGGACAGGGGCCTTCTATGGCTACACCTTC
CASSPGTGAFYGYTF
>TRBJ2-1|11|-|TRBV20-1|-
TGCAGTGGGGCGGGCCTTAATGAGCAGTTCTTC
CSGAGLNEQFF
>TRBJ1-1|13|-|TRBV19|few
TGTGCCAGTGCAAGGAGGGCAGTTACTGAAGCTTTCTTT
CASARRAVTEAFF
>TRBJ1-2|14|TRBD1|TRBV6-6|few
TGTGCCAGCAGTTACACGACAGGGTTTTATGGCTACACCTTC
CASSYTTGFYGYTF
>TRBJ2-3|15|-|TRBV6-6|-
TGTGCCAGCAGTTACTCGAACTCTGGGACTGATACGCAGTATTTT
CASSYSNSGTDTQYF
>TRBJ2-5|15|TRBD2|TRBV5-1|-
TGCGCCAGCAGCACCGGACTAGCGGTGAAAGAGACCCAGTACTTC
CASSTGLAVKETQYF
>TRBJ1-1|12|-|TRBV6-1|few
TGTGCCAGCAATCCAATGAACACTGAAGCTTTCTTT
CASNPMNTEAFF
>TRBJ2-2|16|-|TRBV9|-
TGTGCCAGCAGCGTAGGGGGAGCCCAGCGGACCGGGGAGCTGTTTTTT
CASSVGGAQRTGELFF
>TRBJ2-7|14|TRBD1|TRBV28|-
TGTGCCGCCCGATCCGGGACAGGGACCTACGAGCAGTACTTC
CAARSGTGTYEQYF
>TRBJ2-1|17|-|TRBV15|-
TGTGCCACCAGCAGACCACATTGGGGGGTTAGGAACGGTGAACAGTTCTTC
CATSRPHWGVRNGEQFF
>TRBJ2-7|11|-|TRBV29-1|few
TGCAGCGCGGGGGTGTCCTACGAGCAGTACTTC
CSAGVSYEQYF